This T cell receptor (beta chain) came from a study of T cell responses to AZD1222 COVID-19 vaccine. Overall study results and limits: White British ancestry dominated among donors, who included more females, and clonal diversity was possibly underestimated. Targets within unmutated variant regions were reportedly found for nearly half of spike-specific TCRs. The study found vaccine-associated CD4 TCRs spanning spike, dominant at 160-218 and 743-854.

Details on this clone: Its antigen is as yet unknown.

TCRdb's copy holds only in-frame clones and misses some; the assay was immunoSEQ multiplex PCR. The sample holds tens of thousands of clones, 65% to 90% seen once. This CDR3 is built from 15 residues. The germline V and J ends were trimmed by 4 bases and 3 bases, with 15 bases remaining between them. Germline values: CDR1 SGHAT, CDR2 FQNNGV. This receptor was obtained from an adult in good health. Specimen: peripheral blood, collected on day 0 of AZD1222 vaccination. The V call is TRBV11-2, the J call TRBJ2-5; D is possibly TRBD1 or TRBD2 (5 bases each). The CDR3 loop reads CASSSNPGTEETQYF. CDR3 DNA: TGTGCCAGCAGCTCAAACCCCGGGACGGAAGAGACCCAGTACTTC.